The following is a T cell receptor beta chain sequence with its context. Its antigen is undetermined. These data are taken from a study of identical twins. TCRdb used MiXCR to reprocess the 5' RACE reads, holding one entry per CDR3 protein. The sample carries hundreds of thousands of distinct CDR3 sequences, more than 6.5% recorded once. CDR3 length: 15 residues. Trimming pared 0 bases from V and 1 base from J, leaving 13 bases between. Germline loops: CDR1 DFQATT, CDR2 SNEGSKA (reference sequence). General study findings and limits: Fewer insertions characterized abundant cord blood beta clonotypes, whereas memory repertoires showed none. Twin sharing of out-of-frame TCR alpha was underestimated by models in monozygotic pairs. Rather than following the same donors, the conclusions depended on cross-sectional statistical analysis.

This sample also belongs to another study, concerning yellow fever vaccine responses in identical twins. This second study notes: Reports say the vaccine T cell response in twins looked partly convergent and partly personalized.

This TCR was recovered from a woman aged 18-29 years in good health. The genes are TRBV20-1 and TRBJ2-7; tentative D call: TRBD2 (6 bases). Sequencing was done on a sample of PBMCs. For the CDR3, the DNA is TGCAGTGCTAGAGATTGGGCAGGGACTTCCTACGAGCAGTACTTC. It specifies CSARDWAGTSYEQYF.